The 28 T cell receptor beta chains in this list originate from one sample, sequenced in a study of shared clonotypes between healthy human individuals. Profiling relied on immunoSEQ multiplex PCR, and the TCRdb table lists in-frame clones only, not all of them. The data contain about 1.4 million clones, 95% to 97% of them seen just once; the ten biggest clones take up about 1.2%. Sequencing input: naive CD4+ T cells sorted from blood. The subset was: CD45RA+ positively selected. These TCRs come from a man aged 25-45 years in good health.

The chain recombines TRBV2 with TRBJ1-1, with a possible D match to TRBD1 (6 bases). V lost 7 bases, J lost 2 bases, and 14 bases lay in between. The CDR3 is made up of 14 amino acids. Germline CDR1 is SNHLY and CDR2 is FYNNEI. The CDR3 bases are TGTGCCAGCATCTGGGGGGCAGGCAACACTGAAGCTTTCTTT. Translation gives CASIWGAGNTEAFF.

The chain couples TRBV27 to TRBJ2-1, with 13 bases that match TRBD2. This CDR3 has 18 amino acids. J gave up 8 bases and V 5 bases, and 15 bases lay outside the gene matches. Germline V gene lookup returns CDR1 MNHEY and CDR2 SMNVEV (reference sequence). The CDR3 reads CASSLLRGLAGSAHEQFF. As DNA, the CDR3 is TGTGCCAGCAGTCTATTAAGGGGACTAGCGGGAAGTGCCCATGAGCAGTTCTTC.

The CDR3 bases are TGTGCCAGCAGCTTTCCGGTGGGGACAGGGAACACTGAAGCTTTCTTT. Amino acids: CASSFPVGTGNTEAFF. V usage is TRBV11-2 and J usage is TRBJ1-1, with 8 bases matching TRBD1. With V trimmed by 3 bases and J by 1 base, 7 bases remained unmatched. This CDR3 has 16 amino acids. Germline CDR1 SGHAT, CDR2 FQNNGV.

This chain joins TRBV29-1 and TRBJ2-7; D not certain. Germline V lookup: CDR1 SQVTM, CDR2 ANQGSEA. This CDR3 region has 13 residues. V gave up 1 base and J gave up 2 bases, with 9 bases separating them. The CDR3 loop is CSVEVAAPYEQYF. The CDR3 DNA is TGCAGCGTTGAAGTGGCAGCACCCTACGAGCAGTACTTC.

The chain is built from TRBV5-1 and TRBJ1-1, with 7 bases fitting TRBD1. After removal of 4 bases from V and 11 bases from J, the junction contained 11 bases not matched to a gene. Germline values: CDR1 SGHRS, CDR2 YFSETQ. The CDR3 spans 13 residues. DNA of the CDR3: TGCGCCAGCAGCCCGGTAAGACAGGGTTTTGCTTTCTTT. Translation gives CASSPVRQGFAFF.

The chain joins TRBV13 to TRBJ2-7, with TRBD2 matching 13 bases. Per the germline V gene, CDR1 is PRHDT and CDR2 is FYEKMQ (reference sequence). The V and J ends lost 5 bases and 5 bases, in that order; junction bases with no gene match: 9. The CDR3 extends over 16 amino acids. The CDR3 spells CASSPRLAGGRHEQYF. DNA of the CDR3: TGTGCCAGCAGCCCGCGACTAGCGGGAGGTCGCCACGAGCAGTACTTC.

The gene calls are TRBV6-1 and TRBJ2-3; 8 bases match TRBD1. V was pared by 4 bases and J by 1 base, with 10 bases of the junction left unmatched. The CDR3 spans 17 residues. Germline V lookup: CDR1 MNHNS, CDR2 SASEGT. CDR3 sequence (DNA): TGTGCCAGCAGTGCCAGGACAGGGATTAGTGGCACAGATACGCAGTATTTT. The encoded protein is CASSARTGISGTDTQYF.

The rearrangement joins TRBV11-3 to TRBJ1-1; D not certain. Per germline, CDR1 SGHNT and CDR2 YENEEA. Deletions cut 3 bases from V and 2 bases from J, with 10 bases between. This CDR3 region has 14 residues. The CDR3 DNA is TGTGCCAGCAGCTTTGGAGGGTCTAACACTGAAGCTTTCTTT. Encoded protein: CASSFGGSNTEAFF.

V gene TRBV28 combines with J gene TRBJ2-3; 8 bases line up with TRBD1. The V segment lost 4 bases and the J segment 4 bases; nucleotides outside the gene matches: 7. CDR3 length equals 15 residues. Germline CDR1 and CDR2: MDHEN and SYDVKM. CDR3 sequence (DNA): TGTGCCAGCAGTTGGGGGACAGGTTCTTCAGATACGCAGTATTTT. This gives the protein CASSWGTGSSDTQYF.

The chain has TRBV5-1 and TRBJ2-1; 7 bases are a match to TRBD2. The CDR3 has 16 amino acids. The germline V gene has CDR1 SGHRS and CDR2 YFSETQ. Losses at the gene ends were 4 bases for V and 6 bases for J; bases not matched to a gene: 13. The CDR3 coding sequence is TGCGCCAGCAGCGCCCCTAGCGGTTCATGGGGCAATGAGCAGTTCTTC. Translating gives CASSAPSGSWGNEQFF.

This clone showed up just once. The chain combines TRBV5-4 with TRBJ2-7; 10 bases map to TRBD1. The ends lost 3 bases at V and 4 bases at J; junction bases unmatched: 1. This CDR3 comprises 13 residues. Germline V gene sequence: CDR1 SGHNT, CDR2 YYREEE (reference sequence). CDR3 protein: CASSWTGGYEQYF. CDR3 sequence (DNA): TGTGCCAGCAGCTGGACAGGGGGTTACGAGCAGTACTTC.

The chain uses TRBV19 and TRBJ2-2; TRBD2 matches at 8 bases. With 7 bases clipped from V and 1 base from J, the junction kept 2 bases outside the gene matches. Germline CDR1 is LNHDA and CDR2 is SQIVND (reference sequence). The CDR3 loop spans 14 amino acids. CDR3 sequence reads: CASKAGGNTGELFF. The CDR3 DNA is TGTGCCAGTAAGGCGGGAGGGAACACCGGGGAGCTGTTTTTT.

The rearrangement joins TRBV25-1 to TRBJ1-2; TRBD1 aligns across 8 bases. The CDR3 is 15 amino acids. In germline, CDR1 is MGHDK, CDR2 SYGVNS. Trimming at V came to 3 bases and at J to 3 bases, leaving 6 bases not matched to a gene. The CDR3 is CASSERAGGDYGYTF. CDR3 coding DNA: TGTGCCAGCAGTGAGCGGGCAGGGGGCGACTATGGCTACACCTTC.

The chain employs TRBV5-6 and TRBJ2-5; the D is unclear. Trimming took off 1 base at V and 6 bases at J, with 10 bases between the two ends. The CDR3 consists of 13 residues. Germline CDR1 SGHDT, CDR2 YYEEEE. The CDR3 loop reads CASSLSRSQTQYF. The CDR3 DNA reads TGTGCCAGCAGCTTGTCACGGAGTCAGACCCAGTACTTC.

The chain employs TRBV6-1 and TRBJ2-3; TRBD2 aligns across 11 bases. Germline loops: CDR1 MNHNS, CDR2 SASEGT. This CDR3 has 19 residues. The ends lost 2 bases at V and 1 base at J; junction bases unmatched: 11. The CDR3 DNA reads TGTGCCAGCAGTGAAATCTGGTATGGACTAGCGGGTGGCACAGATACGCAGTATTTT. Translation: CASSEIWYGLAGGTDTQYF.

This chain joins TRBV14 and TRBJ2-3; 7 bases line up with TRBD1. The CDR3 length is 16 residues. Trimming cost V 1 base and J 4 bases; bases outside gene matches: 8. CDR1 and CDR2 (germline): SGHDN, FVKESK. Written as DNA, the CDR3 is TGTGCCAGCAGCCAAGGAGACAGGGCCTTGGCAGATACGCAGTATTTT. Its protein is CASSQGDRALADTQYF.

The chain links TRBV5-1 to TRBJ2-7; 7 nucleotides line up with TRBD1. The CDR3 sequence is 17 residues long. The germline gives CDR1 SGHRS, CDR2 YFSETQ. After removal of 0 bases from V and 5 bases from J, the junction contained 14 bases not matched to a gene. The CDR3 region has the DNA TGCGCCAGCAGCTTGGCTGGTGGGGTAAAGACAGGGAACGAGCAGTACTTC. Residues: CASSLAGGVKTGNEQYF.

CDR3 loop: CASSLDHPGLGSYNEQFF. Here the CDR3 DNA reads TGTGCCAGCAGCTTAGATCACCCCGGGCTGGGCTCCTACAATGAGCAGTTCTTC. The V call is TRBV11-2, the J call TRBJ2-1; D remains unclear. CDR3 length equals 18 residues. Trimming took 0 bases from V and 0 from J, leaving 15 bases between them. The V gene's germline CDR1 is SGHAT and CDR2 FQNNGV.

This rearrangement joins TRBV7-2 to TRBJ2-4, with 11 bases matching TRBD1. The germline CDR1 and CDR2 sequences are SGHTA and FQGNSA. The CDR3 is 15 residues long. V lost 1 base to trimming and J lost 7 bases; unmatched junction nucleotides: 3. The DNA for the CDR3 is TGTGCCAGCAGCTTAGGCGGGACAGGGGGGAACATTCAGTACTTC. It encodes CASSLGGTGGNIQYF.

On this clone itself: This sample also contains other DNA sequences that code for the same CDR3. V and J are TRBV19 and TRBJ2-7; weak D call: TRBD1 (6 bases). The CDR3 is 12 residues long. Per the germline V gene, CDR1 is LNHDA and CDR2 is SQIVND (reference sequence). The ends were cut back, 8 bases at V and 4 bases at J, with 12 bases in the middle. The chain's CDR3 is CASSNRAYEQYF. CDR3 DNA: TGTGCCAGTTCAAACAGGGCGTACGAGCAGTACTTC.

V and J are TRBV1 and TRBJ2-5; the table calls TRBD2, which could not be checked here. TRBV1 is described as a pseudogene. The CDR3 runs 18 residues. CDR3 region: CTSSHNGLAGGQQETQYF. The CDR3 nucleotides are TGCACCAGCAGCCACAACGGACTAGCGGGAGGGCAACAAGAGACCCAGTACTTC.

There are a few counts of this clone. V and J are TRBV10-3 and TRBJ2-6, with no clear D. The CDR3 consists of 17 residues. Germline V gives CDR1 ENHRY, CDR2 SYGVKD. V was clipped by 4 bases and J by 0 bases, with 13 bases between them. CDR3 amino acids: CAISVVSVGSGANVLTF. CDR3 nucleotide sequence: TGTGCCATCAGTGTTGTTAGTGTGGGCTCTGGGGCCAACGTCCTGACTTTC.

The chain combines TRBV30 with TRBJ2-2; possible D gene TRBD2, 5 bases. Between the trimmed V and J ends, which lost 3 bases and 7 bases, there was a span of 15 bases. Germline-derived CDR1 and CDR2 are GTSNPN and SVGIG (reference sequence). The CDR3 has 14 residues. CDR3 nucleotide sequence: TGTGCCTGGAGAAGGAGGAGTTTCCTCGGGGAGCTGTTTTTT. Encoded protein: CAWRRRSFLGELFF.

In this sample, this clone turned up once. The J gene is TRBJ2-3, the V gene TRBV12-2; TRBD2 was called by the table and not checked on the DNA. TRBV12-2 is designated a pseudogene. The CDR3 has 17 residues. CDR3 DNA: TGTGCAAGTCGCTTAGAAGTAGCGGGGACTAGCACAGATACGCAGTATTTT. Translating it yields CASRLEVAGTSTDTQYF.

This chain joins TRBV28 and TRBJ2-1, with D perhaps matching TRBD1 or TRBD2 (6 bases each). This CDR3 spans 18 amino acids. The V gene's germline CDR1 is MDHEN and CDR2 SYDVKM. V lost 7 bases and J lost 6, with 28 bases in between. CDR3 protein: CASTHLGGGGGAGNEQFF. Written as DNA, the CDR3 is TGTGCCAGCACCCACCTGGGGGGCGGTGGGGGCGCGGGCAATGAGCAGTTCTTC.

The count of this clone is one. The chain recombines TRBV5-1 with TRBJ2-1, with 8 bases lining up with TRBD2. The length of the CDR3 is 16 residues. Germline-derived CDR1 and CDR2 are SGHRS and YFSETQ. Germline trimming cut 0 bases from V and 5 bases from J; bases unmatched to any gene: 7. The DNA for the CDR3 is TGCGCCAGCAGCTTGGTTGCGACTAGCGTCGACAATGAGCAGTTCTTC. This translates into CASSLVATSVDNEQFF.

The chain carries TRBV6-1 and TRBJ1-2, with D perhaps TRBD1 (6 bases). Trimming left V 8 bases short and J 7 bases short, with 11 bases between. The CDR3 is 11 amino acids. Looked up from germline, CDR1 is MNHNS and CDR2 is SASEGT. CDR3 amino acids: CASGNRVGYTF. CDR3 in DNA: TGTGCCAGCGGAAACAGGGTTGGCTACACCTTC.

A word on this clone: Other DNA sequences in this specimen translate into the identical CDR3. The chain uses TRBV30 and TRBJ2-7; 8 positions match TRBD1. The ends lost 2 bases at V and 3 bases at J; junction bases unmatched: 0. CDR3 length equals 12 residues. Per the germline V gene, CDR1 is GTSNPN and CDR2 is SVGIG (reference sequence). The CDR3 DNA is TGTGCCTGGAGTACAGGGGGCTACGAGCAGTACTTC. Translation: CAWSTGGYEQYF.